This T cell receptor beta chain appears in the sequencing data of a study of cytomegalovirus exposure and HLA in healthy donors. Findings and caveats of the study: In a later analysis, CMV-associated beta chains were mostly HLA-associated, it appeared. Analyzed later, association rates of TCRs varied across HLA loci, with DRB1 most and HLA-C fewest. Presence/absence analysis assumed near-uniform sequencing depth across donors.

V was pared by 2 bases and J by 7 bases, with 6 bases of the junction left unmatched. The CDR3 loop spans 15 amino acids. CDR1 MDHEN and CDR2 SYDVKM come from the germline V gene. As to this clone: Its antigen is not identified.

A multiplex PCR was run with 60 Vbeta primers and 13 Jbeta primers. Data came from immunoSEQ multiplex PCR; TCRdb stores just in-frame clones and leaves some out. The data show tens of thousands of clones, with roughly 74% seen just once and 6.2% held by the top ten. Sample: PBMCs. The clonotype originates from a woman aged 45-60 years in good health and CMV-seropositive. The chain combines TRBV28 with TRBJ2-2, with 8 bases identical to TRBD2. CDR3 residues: CASSLPLAGVGELFF. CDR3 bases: TGTGCCAGCAGTTTACCCCTAGCGGGCGTCGGGGAGCTGTTTTTT. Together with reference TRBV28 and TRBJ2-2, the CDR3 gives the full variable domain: DVKVTQSSRYLVKRTGEKVFLECVQDMDHENMFWYRQDPGLGLRLIYFSYDVKMKEKGDIPEGYSVSREKKERFSLILESASTNQTSMYLCASSLPLAGVGELFFGEGSRLTVL.